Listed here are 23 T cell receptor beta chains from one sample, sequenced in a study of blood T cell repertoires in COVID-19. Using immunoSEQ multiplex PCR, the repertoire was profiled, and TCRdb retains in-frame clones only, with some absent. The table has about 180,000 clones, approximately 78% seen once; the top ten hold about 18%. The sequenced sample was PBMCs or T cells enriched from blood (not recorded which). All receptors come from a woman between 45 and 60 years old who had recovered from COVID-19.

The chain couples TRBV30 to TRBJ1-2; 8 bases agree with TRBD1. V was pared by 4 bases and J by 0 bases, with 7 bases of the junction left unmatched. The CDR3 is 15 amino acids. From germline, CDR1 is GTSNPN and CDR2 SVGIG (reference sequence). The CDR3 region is CAWKGQVVPNYGYTF. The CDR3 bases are TGTGCCTGGAAGGGACAGGTGGTCCCTAACTATGGCTACACCTTC.

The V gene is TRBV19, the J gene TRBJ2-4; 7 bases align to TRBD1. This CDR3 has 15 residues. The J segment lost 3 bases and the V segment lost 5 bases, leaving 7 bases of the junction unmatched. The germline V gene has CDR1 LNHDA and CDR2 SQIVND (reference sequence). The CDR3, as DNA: TGTGCCAGTAGTCCGGTGACAGGGTTCAAAAACATTCAGTACTTC. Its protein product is CASSPVTGFKNIQYF. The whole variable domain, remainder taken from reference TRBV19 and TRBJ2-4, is DGGITQSPKYLFRKEGQNVTLSCEQNLNHDAMYWYRQDPGQGLRLIYYSQIVNDFQKGDIAEGYSVSREKKESFPLTVTSAQKNPTAFYLCASSPVTGFKNIQYFGAGTRLSVL.

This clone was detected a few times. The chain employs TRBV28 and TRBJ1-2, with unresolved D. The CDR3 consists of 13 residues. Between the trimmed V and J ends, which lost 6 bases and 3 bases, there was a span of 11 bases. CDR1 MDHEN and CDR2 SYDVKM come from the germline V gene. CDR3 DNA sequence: TGTGCCAGCAGGGGAGCGCTTGACTATGGCTACACCTTC. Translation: CASRGALDYGYTF.

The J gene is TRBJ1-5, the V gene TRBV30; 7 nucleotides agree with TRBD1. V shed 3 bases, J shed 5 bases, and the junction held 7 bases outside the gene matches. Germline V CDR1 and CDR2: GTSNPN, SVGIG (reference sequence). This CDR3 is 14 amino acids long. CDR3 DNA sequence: TGTGCCTGGAGCCGCGCAGGGGGGTATCAGCCCCAGCATTTT. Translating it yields CAWSRAGGYQPQHF.

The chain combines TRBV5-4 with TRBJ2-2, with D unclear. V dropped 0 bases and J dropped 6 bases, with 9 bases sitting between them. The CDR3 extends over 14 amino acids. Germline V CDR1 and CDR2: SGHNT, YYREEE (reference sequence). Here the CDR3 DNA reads TGTGCCAGCAGCTTGGCCCTGAGCTCCGGGGAGCTGTTTTTT. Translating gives CASSLALSSGELFF.

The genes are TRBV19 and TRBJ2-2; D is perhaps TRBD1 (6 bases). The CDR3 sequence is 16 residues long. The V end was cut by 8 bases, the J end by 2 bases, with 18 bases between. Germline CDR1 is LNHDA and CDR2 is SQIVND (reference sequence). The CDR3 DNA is TGTGCCAGTCTCAAGACGCGGACAGTAAACACCGGGGAGCTGTTTTTT. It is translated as CASLKTRTVNTGELFF. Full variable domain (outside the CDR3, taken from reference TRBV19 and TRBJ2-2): DGGITQSPKYLFRKEGQNVTLSCEQNLNHDAMYWYRQDPGQGLRLIYYSQIVNDFQKGDIAEGYSVSREKKESFPLTVTSAQKNPTAFYLCASLKTRTVNTGELFFGEGSRLTVL.

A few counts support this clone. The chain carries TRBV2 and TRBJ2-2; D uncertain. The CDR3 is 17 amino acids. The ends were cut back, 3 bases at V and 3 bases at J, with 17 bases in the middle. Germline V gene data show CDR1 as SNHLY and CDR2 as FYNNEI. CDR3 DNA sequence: TGTGCCAGCAGTGACAGCTCTAACTATTTCGACACCGGGGAGCTGTTTTTT. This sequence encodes CASSDSSNYFDTGELFF.

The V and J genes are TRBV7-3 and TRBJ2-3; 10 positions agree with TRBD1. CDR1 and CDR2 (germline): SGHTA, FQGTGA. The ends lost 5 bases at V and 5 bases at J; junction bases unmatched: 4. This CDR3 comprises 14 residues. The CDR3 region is CASSPGTGVDTQYF. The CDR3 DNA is TGTGCCAGCAGCCCTGGGACAGGGGTAGATACGCAGTATTTT.

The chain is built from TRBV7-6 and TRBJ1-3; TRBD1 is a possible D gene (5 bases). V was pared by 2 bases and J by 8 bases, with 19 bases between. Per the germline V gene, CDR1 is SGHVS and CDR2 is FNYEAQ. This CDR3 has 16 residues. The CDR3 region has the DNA TGTGCCAGCAGCTTAACTTCCCCGGACACCGATCACACCATATATTTT. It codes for CASSLTSPDTDHTIYF.

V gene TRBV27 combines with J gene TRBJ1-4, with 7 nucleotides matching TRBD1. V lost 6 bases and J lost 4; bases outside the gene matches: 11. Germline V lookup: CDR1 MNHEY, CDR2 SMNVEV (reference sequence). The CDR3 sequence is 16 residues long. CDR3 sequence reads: CASRTRNRGLNEKLFF. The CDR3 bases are TGTGCCAGCAGGACCAGAAACAGGGGACTTAATGAAAAACTGTTTTTT.

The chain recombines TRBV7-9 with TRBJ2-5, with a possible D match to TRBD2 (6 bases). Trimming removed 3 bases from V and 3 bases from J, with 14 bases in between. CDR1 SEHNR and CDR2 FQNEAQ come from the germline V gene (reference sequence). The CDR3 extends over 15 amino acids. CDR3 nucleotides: TGTGCCAGCAGCTTGGGGCGGGGTAGGGAAGAGACCCAGTACTTC. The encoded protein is CASSLGRGREETQYF.

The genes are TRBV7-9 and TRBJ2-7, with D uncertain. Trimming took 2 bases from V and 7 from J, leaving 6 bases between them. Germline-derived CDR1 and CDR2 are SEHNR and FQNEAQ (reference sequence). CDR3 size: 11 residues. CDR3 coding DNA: TGTGCCAGCAGCTTATCACAGGAGCAGTACTTC. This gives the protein CASSLSQEQYF.

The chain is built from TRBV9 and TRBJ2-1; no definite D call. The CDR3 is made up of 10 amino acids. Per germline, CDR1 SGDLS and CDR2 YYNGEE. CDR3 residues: CVFYYNEQFF. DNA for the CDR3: TGTGTATTTTACTACAATGAGCAGTTCTTC.

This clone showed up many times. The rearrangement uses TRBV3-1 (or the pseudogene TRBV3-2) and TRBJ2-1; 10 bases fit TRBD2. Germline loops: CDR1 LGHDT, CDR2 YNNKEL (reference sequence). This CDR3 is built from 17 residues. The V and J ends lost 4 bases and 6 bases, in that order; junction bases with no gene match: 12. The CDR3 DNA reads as TGTGCCAGCAGCCTGAAGCGGGAGGGCCGGGGCTCCAATGAGCAGTTCTTC. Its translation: CASSLKREGRGSNEQFF.

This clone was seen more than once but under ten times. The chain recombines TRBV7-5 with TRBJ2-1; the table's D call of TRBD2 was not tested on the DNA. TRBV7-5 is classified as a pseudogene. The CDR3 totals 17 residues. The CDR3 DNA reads TGTGCCAGAAGCCCAATCGGTCTAGCGGGAGGACAAACCCACCAGTTCTTC. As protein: CARSPIGLAGGQTHQFF.

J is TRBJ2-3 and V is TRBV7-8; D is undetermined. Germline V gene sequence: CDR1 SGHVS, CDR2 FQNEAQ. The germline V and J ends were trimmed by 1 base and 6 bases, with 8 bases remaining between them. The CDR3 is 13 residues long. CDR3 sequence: CASSLGALDTQYF. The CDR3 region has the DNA TGTGCCAGCAGCTTAGGGGCGTTGGATACGCAGTATTTT.

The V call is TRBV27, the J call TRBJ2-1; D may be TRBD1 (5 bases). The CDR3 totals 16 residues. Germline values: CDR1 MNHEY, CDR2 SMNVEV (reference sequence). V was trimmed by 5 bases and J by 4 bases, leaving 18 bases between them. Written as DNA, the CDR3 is TGTGCCAGCAGTGTCCTCCGGTCTCCAGGGTACAATGAGCAGTTCTTC. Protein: CASSVLRSPGYNEQFF.

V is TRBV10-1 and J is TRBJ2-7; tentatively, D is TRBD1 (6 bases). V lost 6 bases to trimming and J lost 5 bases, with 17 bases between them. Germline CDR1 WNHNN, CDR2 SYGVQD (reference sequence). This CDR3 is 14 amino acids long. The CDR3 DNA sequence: TGCGCCAGCAGCCGTCGGGACATCCGGGACGAGCAGTACTTC. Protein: CASSRRDIRDEQYF.

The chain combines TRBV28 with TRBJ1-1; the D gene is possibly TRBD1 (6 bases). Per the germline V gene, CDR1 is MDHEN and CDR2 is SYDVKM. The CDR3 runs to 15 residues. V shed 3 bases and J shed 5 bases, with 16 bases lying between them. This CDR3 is CASSFPPGARTEAFF. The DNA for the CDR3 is TGTGCCAGCAGTTTCCCCCCAGGGGCACGGACTGAAGCTTTCTTT. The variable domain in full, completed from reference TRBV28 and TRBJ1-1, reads DVKVTQSSRYLVKRTGEKVFLECVQDMDHENMFWYRQDPGLGLRLIYFSYDVKMKEKGDIPEGYSVSREKKERFSLILESASTNQTSMYLCASSFPPGARTEAFFGQGTRLTVV.

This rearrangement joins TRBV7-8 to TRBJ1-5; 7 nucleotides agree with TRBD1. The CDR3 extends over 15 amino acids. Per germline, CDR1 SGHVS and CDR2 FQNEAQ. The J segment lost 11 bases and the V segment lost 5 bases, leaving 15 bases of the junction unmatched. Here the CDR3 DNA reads TGTGCCAGCAGCAAGCCCCGACAGGGACTTTGGTCCCAGCATTTT. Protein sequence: CASSKPRQGLWSQHF.

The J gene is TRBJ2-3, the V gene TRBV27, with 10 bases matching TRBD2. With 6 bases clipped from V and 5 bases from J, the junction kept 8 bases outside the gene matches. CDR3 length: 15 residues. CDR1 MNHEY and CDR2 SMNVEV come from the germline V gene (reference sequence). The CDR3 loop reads CASRPGASGRDTQYF. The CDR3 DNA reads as TGTGCCAGCAGGCCCGGGGCTAGCGGGAGAGATACGCAGTATTTT.

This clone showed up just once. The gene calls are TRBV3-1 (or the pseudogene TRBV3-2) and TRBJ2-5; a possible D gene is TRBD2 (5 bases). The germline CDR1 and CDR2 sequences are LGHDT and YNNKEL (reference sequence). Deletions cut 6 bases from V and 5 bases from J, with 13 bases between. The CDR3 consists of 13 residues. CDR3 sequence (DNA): TGTGCCAGCAGTAGGCTAGCCCGGGAGACCCAGTACTTC. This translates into CASSRLARETQYF.

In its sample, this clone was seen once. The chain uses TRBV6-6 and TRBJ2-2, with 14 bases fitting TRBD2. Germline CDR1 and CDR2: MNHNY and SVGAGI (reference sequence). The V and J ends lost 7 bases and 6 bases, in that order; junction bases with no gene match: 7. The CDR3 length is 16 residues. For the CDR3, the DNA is TGTGCCAGCACCGTTGGACTAGCGGGGGGACCCGGGGAGCTGTTTTTT. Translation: CASTVGLAGGPGELFF.